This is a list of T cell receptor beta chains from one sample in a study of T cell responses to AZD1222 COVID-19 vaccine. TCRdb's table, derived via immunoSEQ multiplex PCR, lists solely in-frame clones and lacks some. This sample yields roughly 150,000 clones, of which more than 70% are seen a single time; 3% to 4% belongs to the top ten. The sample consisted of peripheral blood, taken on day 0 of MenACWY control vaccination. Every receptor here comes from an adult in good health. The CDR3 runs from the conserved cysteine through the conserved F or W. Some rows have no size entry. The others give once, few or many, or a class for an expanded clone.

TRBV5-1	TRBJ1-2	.	CASSPRTDHVAGYTF
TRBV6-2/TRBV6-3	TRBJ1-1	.	CASSTWSGERAEAFF
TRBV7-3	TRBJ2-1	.	CASSLMSGGSNEQFF
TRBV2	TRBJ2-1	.	CASLGFNEQFF
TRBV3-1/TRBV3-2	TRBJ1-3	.	CASSQIQGAGNTIYF
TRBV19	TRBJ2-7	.	CASSTRGYEQYF
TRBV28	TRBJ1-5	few	CASSLGPRAPRVQPQHF
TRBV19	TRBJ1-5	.	CASSIKQGAATNQPQHF
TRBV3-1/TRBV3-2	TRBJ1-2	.	CASSPLGRGQGEGYTF
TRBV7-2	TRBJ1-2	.	CASSSSFGQGYGYTF
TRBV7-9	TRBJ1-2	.	CASTPRFGGDGYTF
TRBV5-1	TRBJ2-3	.	CASSRSPDTQYF
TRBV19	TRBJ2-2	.	CANLPREANGELFF
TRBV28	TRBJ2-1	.	CASSFQGSASYNEQFF